Following are 8 T cell receptor beta chains from one sample sequenced in a study of spatial heterogeneity in lung cancer. Time point here: sample taken at primary tumor resection. TCRdb redid the calling of the 5' RACE reads with MiXCR, one entry per CDR3 protein. The sample carries fewer than 15,000 distinct CDR3 sequences, 3% to 4.5% recorded once. Overall study results and limits: Counts of expanded alpha and beta TCRs within tumors tracked the tumor nonsynonymous mutation count.

These receptors have no known antigen. Sample: lung tumor tissue, taken at surgery. The receptors here all came from a male donor with early-stage non-small cell lung cancer.

This clonotype has a count of ten or more. The CDR3 here is CASRDINTGELFF. In nucleotides, the CDR3 is TGCGCCAGCCGGGACATTAACACCGGGGAGCTGTTTTTT. The rearrangement uses TRBV5-1 and TRBJ2-2; TRBD1 might be the D (6 bases). V was cut by 7 bases and J by 2 bases, with 9 bases left in between. Germline values: CDR1 SGHRS, CDR2 YFSETQ. The CDR3 consists of 13 residues.

By frequency in the sample, this clonotype is medium-sized (0.01 to 0.1%). This chain uses TRBV20-1 with TRBJ2-7; TRBD1 is a possible D gene (6 bases). CDR1 DFQATT and CDR2 SNEGSKA come from the germline V gene (reference sequence). Trimming pared 2 bases from V and 7 bases from J, leaving 9 bases between. This CDR3 is 11 amino acids long. CDR3 loop: CSARQGNEQYF. Here the CDR3 DNA reads TGCAGTGCTAGACAGGGGAATGAGCAGTACTTC.

This clonotype showed up many times. The junction shows a germline mismatch at one end, possibly a read error. The gene calls are TRBV18 and TRBJ2-1; D unclear. CDR1 is KGHSH, CDR2 LQKENI, per germline. The CDR3 runs to 18 residues. In DNA form, the CDR3 reads TGTGCCAGCTCGCCACAACTCAAGGTAACAAAAGCCTACAATGAGCAGTTCTTC. Protein product: CASSPQLKVTKAYNEQFF. The whole variable domain, filled in from reference TRBV18 and TRBJ2-1, reads NAGVMQNPRHLVRRRGQEARLRCSPMKGHSHVYWYRQLPEEGLKFMVYLQKENIIDESGMPKERFSAEFPKEGPSILRIQQVVRGDSAAYFCASSPQLKVTKAYNEQFFGPGTRLTVL.

This clonotype was detected only a few times. The rearrangement links TRBV20-1 to TRBJ1-2, with D hard to call. Germline CDR1 DFQATT, CDR2 SNEGSKA (reference sequence). V dropped 5 bases and J dropped 5 bases, with 12 bases sitting between them. The CDR3 totals 12 residues. This chain's CDR3 is CSAHFTAYGYTF. The CDR3 region has the DNA TGCAGTGCTCATTTCACAGCGTATGGCTACACCTTC.

V and J are TRBV9 and TRBJ2-7, with TRBD2 matching over 7 bases. The CDR3 covers 15 residues. V lost 4 bases and J lost 0; bases outside the gene matches: 7. In germline, CDR1 is SGDLS, CDR2 YYNGEE. The CDR3 sequence: CASSPSGISSYEQYF. CDR3 DNA sequence: TGTGCCAGCAGCCCGAGCGGGATCAGCTCCTACGAGCAGTACTTC. The full variable domain, rest sourced from reference TRBV9 and TRBJ2-7, is DSGVTQTPKHLITATGQRVTLRCSPRSGDLSVYWYQQSLDQGLQFLIQYYNGEERAKGNILERFSAQQFPDLHSELNLSSLELGDSALYFCASSPSGISSYEQYFGPGTRLTVT.

This clonotype was detected many times. The rearrangement joins TRBV6-6 to TRBJ2-5; D may correspond to TRBD1 or TRBD2 (5 bases each). Per germline, CDR1 MNHNY and CDR2 SVGAGI (reference sequence). This CDR3 has 17 residues. Trimming cost V 3 bases and J 5 bases, with 22 bases left between them. CDR3 in DNA: TGTGCCAGCAGTTATAGGTCCGGGACGGTGAAAGCGGAGACCCAGTACTTC. It specifies CASSYRSGTVKAETQYF.

This clonotype came up a few times. The V and J genes are TRBV20-1 and TRBJ2-3, with D hard to call. The germline CDR1 and CDR2 sequences are DFQATT and SNEGSKA (reference sequence). Trimming took off 6 bases at V and 5 bases at J, with 15 bases between the two ends. The CDR3 spans 13 residues. As DNA, the CDR3 is TGCAGTGCGCTACTCCCCATTGAAGATACGCAGTATTTT. This translates into CSALLPIEDTQYF.

This clonotype was recorded at least ten times. The V call is TRBV25-1, the J call TRBJ2-3; 12 bases are shared with TRBD2. This CDR3 spans 16 amino acids. Germline values: CDR1 MGHDK, CDR2 SYGVNS. V lost 3 bases to trimming and J lost 3 bases; unmatched junction nucleotides: 4. The CDR3 coding sequence is TGTGCCAGCAGTGATCCCGGACTAGCGGGAACAGATACGCAGTATTTT. This encodes CASSDPGLAGTDTQYF.